The 27 T cell receptor beta chains below were found in one sample sequenced in a study of regulatory T cells in long-lasting Graves disease. Relying on iRepertoire HTBI primers and Arm-PCR of CDR3 regions, the team built TCR beta libraries. TCRdb processed the multiplex PCR reads anew with MiXCR; each CDR3 protein has one entry. The table shows some 370,000 distinct CDR3 sequences, with 12% occurring only once. Time point given: newly diagnosed GD, antithyroid drugs for less than 3 months. PBMC-derived RNA was used for the TCR library. These data were also reused for a study on T cells in Graves' hyperthyroidism and ophthalmopathy.

The sequenced sample was peripheral blood mononuclear cells (PBMCs), obtained at new diagnosis, from a patient treated with antithyroid drugs. These receptors all come from a woman between 18 and 30 years old with Graves disease.

The chain carries TRBV6-1 and TRBJ2-5; D uncertain. V shed 7 bases and J shed 4 bases, with 10 bases lying between them. CDR1 and CDR2 (germline): MNHNS, SASEGT. The CDR3 consists of 12 residues. CDR3 residues: CASILWGETQYF. In nucleotides, the CDR3 is TGTGCCAGCATTTTATGGGGAGAGACCCAGTACTTC.

This sequence joins TRBV7-2 and TRBJ1-4; 8 bases align to TRBD1. This CDR3 contains 15 residues. V lost 5 bases to trimming and J lost 3 bases; unmatched junction nucleotides: 5. CDR1 is SGHTA and CDR2 is FQGNSA in the germline V gene. CDR3 in DNA: TGTGCCAGCAGCCCCCAACAGGGGGCTAATGAAAAACTGTTTTTT. Amino acid sequence: CASSPQQGANEKLFF.

In this sample, this clonotype turned up many times. This chain joins TRBV7-9 and TRBJ2-7, with 10 bases that match TRBD2. This CDR3 region has 19 residues. Germline V gene lookup returns CDR1 SEHNR and CDR2 FQNEAQ (reference sequence). V was clipped by 4 bases and J by 4 bases; unmatched bases: 19. The CDR3 region is CASSSSGTEYLAGVYEQYF. The CDR3 coding sequence is TGTGCCAGCAGCTCCTCGGGGACAGAATATCTAGCGGGAGTGTACGAGCAGTACTTC.

This clonotype was counted only a few times. The V and J genes are TRBV14 and TRBJ2-1, with D unresolved. Per the germline V gene, CDR1 is SGHDN and CDR2 is FVKESK. The CDR3 totals 17 residues. Deletions cut 1 base from V and 0 bases from J, with 13 bases between. The CDR3 coding sequence is TGTGCCAGCAGCCAAGGATTATACAGAAGCTCCTACAATGAGCAGTTCTTC. This sequence encodes CASSQGLYRSSYNEQFF. The full variable domain, completed using reference TRBV14 and TRBJ2-1, is EAGVTQFPSHSVIEKGQTVTLRCDPISGHDNLYWYRRVMGKEIKFLLHFVKESKQDESGMPNNRFLAERTGGTYSTLKVQPAELEDSGVYFCASSQGLYRSSYNEQFFGPGTRLTVL.

The CDR3 sequence: CASSQGSLNRATEAFF. CDR3 nucleotide sequence: TGTGCCAGCAGCCAAGGGTCTCTCAACCGGGCCACTGAAGCTTTCTTT. The rearrangement joins TRBV4-2 to TRBJ1-1; D not certain. V was clipped by 1 base and J by 4 bases, with 16 bases between them. Germline V gene lookup returns CDR1 LGHNA and CDR2 YNFKEQ. CDR3 size: 16 residues.

This sequence joins TRBV10-3 and TRBJ1-2; D might be TRBD1 (6 bases). The CDR3 totals 16 residues. Germline V lookup: CDR1 ENHRY, CDR2 SYGVKD. V dropped 7 bases and J dropped 5 bases, with 23 bases sitting between them. Here the CDR3 reads CAITPNPSGGGYGYTF. CDR3 in DNA: TGTGCCATCACCCCAAACCCCTCCGGAGGGGGTTATGGCTACACCTTC.

This clonotype was observed many times. The chain carries TRBV30 and TRBJ2-1; a weak D match, TRBD2 (7 bases). CDR1 is GTSNPN, CDR2 SVGIG, per germline (reference sequence). Trimming removed 4 bases from V and 8 bases from J, with 15 bases in between. The CDR3 extends over 13 amino acids. The chain's CDR3 is CAWKGGLEDEQFF. CDR3 nucleotides: TGTGCCTGGAAGGGGGGGCTGGAGGATGAGCAGTTCTTC.

This clonotype was observed at least ten times. This chain joins TRBV7-2 and TRBJ1-5; D gene uncertain. Per the germline V gene, CDR1 is SGHTA and CDR2 is FQGNSA. V was shortened by 4 bases and J by 0 bases, with 10 bases between the two germline ends. The CDR3 has 15 amino acids. The CDR3 DNA sequence: TGTGCCAGCAGCTCCTTCCGGTATAGCAATCAGCCCCAGCATTTT. As protein: CASSSFRYSNQPQHF.

This clonotype was seen repeatedly, ten times or more. V gene TRBV18 combines with J gene TRBJ1-2; D might be TRBD1 (6 bases). The CDR3 runs to 14 residues. Trimming cost V 3 bases and J 8 bases, with 16 bases left between them. Per germline, CDR1 KGHSH and CDR2 LQKENI. The CDR3 DNA follows: TGTGCCAGCTCACCGGGCCAGGGGCCGGGGGGCTACACCTTC. This translates into CASSPGQGPGGYTF.

The V call is TRBV12-3 or TRBV12-4, the J call TRBJ2-2; the D gene is possibly TRBD1 (5 bases). This CDR3 is 11 amino acids long. V was pared by 6 bases and J by 11 bases, with 10 bases between. The CDR3 reads CASSLGVELFF. DNA for the CDR3: TGTGCCAGCAGCCTAGGGGTCGAGCTGTTTTTT.

This clonotype appeared many times. CDR3 bases: TGTGCCAGCGTGAGGGGCGGGAACACTGAAGCTTTCTTT. Translating it yields CASVRGGNTEAFF. The J gene is TRBJ1-1, the V gene TRBV2; D possibly corresponds to TRBD1 (5 bases). The CDR3 has 13 amino acids. The ends were cut back, 8 bases at V and 1 base at J, with 11 bases in the middle. CDR1 SNHLY and CDR2 FYNNEI come from the germline V gene.

Only one count was recorded for this clonotype. The rearrangement links TRBV5-6 to TRBJ2-7; perhaps TRBD2 as D (5 bases). The germline V and J ends were trimmed by 4 bases and 6 bases, with 20 bases remaining between them. Germline loops: CDR1 SGHDT, CDR2 YYEEEE. This CDR3 comprises 15 residues. The CDR3 loop reads CASSRGRDAGSEQYF. The CDR3 DNA reads TGTGCCAGCAGCCGAGGACGAGACGCTGGGAGCGAGCAGTACTTC.

This clonotype was seen once. This chain uses TRBV30 with TRBJ2-5; a possible D gene is TRBD2 (5 bases). Trimming pared 3 bases from V and 9 bases from J, leaving 17 bases between. From germline, CDR1 is GTSNPN and CDR2 SVGIG (reference sequence). This CDR3 contains 13 residues. The CDR3 region is CAWSGMVIGAQYF. CDR3 DNA sequence: TGTGCCTGGAGCGGGATGGTCATTGGGGCCCAGTACTTC.

This clonotype was recorded many times. This chain joins TRBV6-2 or TRBV6-3 and TRBJ2-7, with D uncertain. With 0 bases removed from V and 7 bases from J, the gap between germline ends came to 10 bases. The CDR3 totals 13 residues. CDR1 and CDR2 (germline): MNHEY, SVGEGT. CDR3: CASSYSVLGEQYF. The CDR3, as DNA: TGTGCCAGCAGTTACTCCGTGCTAGGAGAGCAGTACTTC.

The chain recombines TRBV19 with TRBJ1-1, with D possibly TRBD1 on 6 matching bases. V was clipped by 3 bases and J by 5 bases, with 13 bases between them. Germline CDR1 and CDR2: LNHDA and SQIVND (reference sequence). The CDR3 sequence is 14 residues long. The CDR3 DNA sequence: TGTGCCAGTAGTATTGGCGGCAGGGGTACTGAAGCTTTCTTT. It is translated as CASSIGGRGTEAFF.

Regarding this clonotype: A much bigger clone sits one base away, suggesting this may be a read error. This chain uses TRBV6-9 with TRBJ2-1; 9 nucleotides align to TRBD1. The CDR3 runs 16 residues. Germline lookup yields CDR1 MNHGY and CDR2 SVAAGI. The CDR3 region is CASSFMTGGIYSEQFF. As DNA, the CDR3 is TGTGCCAGCAGTTTCATGACAGGGGGGATCTACAGTGAGCAGTTCTTC.

This clonotype was counted between two and nine times. This rearrangement joins TRBV3-1 to TRBJ1-1; D not resolved. Germline CDR1 LGHDT, CDR2 YNNKEL (reference sequence). The ends were cut back, 2 bases at V and 6 bases at J, with 7 bases in the middle. The CDR3 is 12 residues long. CDR3 coding DNA: TGTGCCAGCAGCCAAAGTGTCGCTGAAGCTTTCTTT. Protein: CASSQSVAEAFF.

This clonotype showed up many times. The chain uses TRBV12-3 or TRBV12-4 and TRBJ2-5; 7 bases line up with TRBD1. CDR3 length: 16 residues. Trimming at V came to 1 base and at J to 4 bases, leaving 9 bases not matched to a gene. As DNA, the CDR3 is TGTGCCAGCAGTTTAGTCGACAGGGTAACGAGAGAGACCCAGTACTTC. Encoded protein: CASSLVDRVTRETQYF.

The sample holds many counts of this clonotype. V usage is TRBV18 and J usage is TRBJ2-1; D not resolved. The germline gives CDR1 KGHSH, CDR2 LQKENI. The CDR3 is 11 residues long. V was clipped by 4 bases and J by 12 bases, with 10 bases between them. The CDR3 region has the DNA TGTGCCAGCTCACAGACCCATGGGCAGTTCTTC. Protein: CASSQTHGQFF.

The chain couples TRBV15 to TRBJ1-4; no definite D call. This CDR3 has 16 residues. Trimming took 4 bases from V and 5 from J, leaving 17 bases between them. CDR1 is LNHNV, CDR2 YYDKDF, per germline (reference sequence). DNA for the CDR3: TGTGCCACCAGCAAACGATTGTACGTTATCAATGAAAAACTGTTTTTT. Its protein product is CATSKRLYVINEKLFF.

The J gene is TRBJ2-4, the V gene TRBV6-2 or TRBV6-3, with TRBD2 identical over 11 bases. The CDR3 spans 19 residues. Germline V lookup: CDR1 MNHEY, CDR2 SVGEGT. Trimming took 4 bases from V and 0 from J; bases not matched to a gene: 11. The CDR3 DNA sequence: TGTGCCAGCAGTTCGACTAGCGGGGAGACCCCTTTAGCCAAAAACATTCAGTACTTC. It is translated as CASSSTSGETPLAKNIQYF.

This clonotype came up many times. The chain links TRBV7-8 to TRBJ1-5; possible D gene TRBD1, 5 bases. Germline V gene lookup returns CDR1 SGHVS and CDR2 FQNEAQ. The CDR3 consists of 15 residues. Trimming left V 5 bases short and J 9 bases short, with 20 bases between. CDR3 sequence (DNA): TGTGCCAGCAGCCCGGGGCGGGCAGGTGGAGGGCCCCAGCATTTT. Its translation is CASSPGRAGGGPQHF. Filled out from reference TRBV7-8 and TRBJ1-5, the complete variable domain reads GAGVSQSPRYKVAKRGQDVALRCDPISGHVSLFWYQQALGQGPEFLTYFQNEAQLDKSGLPSDRFFAERPEGSVSTLKIQRTQQEDSAVYLCASSPGRAGGGPQHFGDGTRLSIL.

This clonotype was seen ten or more times. The chain links TRBV12-3 or TRBV12-4 to TRBJ1-1; unclear D gene. The CDR3 covers 12 residues. Trimming pared 6 bases from V and 4 bases from J, leaving 9 bases between. The CDR3 nucleotides are TGTGCCAGCAGGAAACACGCCACTGAAGCTTTCTTT. This sequence encodes CASRKHATEAFF.

The sample holds many counts of this clonotype. This chain connects TRBV2 to TRBJ2-1, with 7 bases aligning to TRBD2. Germline CDR1 SNHLY, CDR2 FYNNEI. The CDR3 length is 14 residues. V gave up 6 bases and J gave up 5 bases; unmatched junction bases: 7. The CDR3 DNA sequence: TGTGCCAGCAGCCCCCTACGGGGGGACAATGAGCAGTTCTTC. This translates into CASSPLRGDNEQFF.

This clonotype was seen many times. The gene calls are TRBV13 and TRBJ1-2; D not resolved. Germline V gene data show CDR1 as PRHDT and CDR2 as FYEKMQ (reference sequence). CDR3 length equals 14 residues. V dropped 7 bases and J dropped 2 bases, with 14 bases sitting between them. For the CDR3, the DNA is TGTGCCAGCAAGAGGGTCCAGATAAACTATGGCTACACCTTC. Protein sequence: CASKRVQINYGYTF.

This clonotype was counted between two and nine times. V and J are TRBV7-9 and TRBJ1-2; the D gene is possibly TRBD1 (6 bases). V lost 4 bases and J 2 bases, leaving 14 bases between the germline ends. The CDR3 runs to 15 residues. Germline-derived CDR1 and CDR2 are SEHNR and FQNEAQ (reference sequence). The CDR3 DNA sequence: TGTGCCAGCAGCTGGAGCCCTGGACAGAACTATGGCTACACCTTC. Translation: CASSWSPGQNYGYTF.

In this sample, this clonotype turned up many times. The genes are TRBV2 and TRBJ1-5, with no clear D. The CDR3 is 14 amino acids. The germline gives CDR1 SNHLY, CDR2 FYNNEI. Trimming shortened V by 3 bases and J by 2 bases, and 8 bases separated the two germline ends. The CDR3 DNA follows: TGTGCCAGCAGTGAGGACTGGGGCAATCAGCCCCAGCATTTT. Its protein product is CASSEDWGNQPQHF.